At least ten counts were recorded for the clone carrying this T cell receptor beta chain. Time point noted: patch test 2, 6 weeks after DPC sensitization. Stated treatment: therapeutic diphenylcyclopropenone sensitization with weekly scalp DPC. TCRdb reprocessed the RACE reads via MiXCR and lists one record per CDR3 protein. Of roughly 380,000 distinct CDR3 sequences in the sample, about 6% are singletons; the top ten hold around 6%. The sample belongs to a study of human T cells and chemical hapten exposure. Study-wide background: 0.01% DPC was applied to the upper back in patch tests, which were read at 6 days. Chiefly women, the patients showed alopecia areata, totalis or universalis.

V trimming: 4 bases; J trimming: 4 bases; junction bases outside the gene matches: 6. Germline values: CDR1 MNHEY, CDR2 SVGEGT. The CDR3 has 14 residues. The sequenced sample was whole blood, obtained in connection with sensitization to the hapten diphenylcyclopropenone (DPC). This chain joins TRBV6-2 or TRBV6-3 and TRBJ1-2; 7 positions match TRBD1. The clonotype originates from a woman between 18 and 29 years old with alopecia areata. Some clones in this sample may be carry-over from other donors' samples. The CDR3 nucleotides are TGTGCCAGCAGTTTAAGGACAGGTTCCTATGGCTACACCTTC. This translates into CASSLRTGSYGYTF.